These 18 T cell receptor beta chains originate from one sample sequenced in a study of shared clonotypes between healthy human individuals. Sequencing used immunoSEQ multiplex PCR; TCRdb keeps in-frame clones, though not all of them. The repertoire has about 2.3 million clones, around 90% of them found once; the top ten carry 0.37%. The specimen was naive CD4+ T cells from PBMCs. The subset was: CD45RA+ positively selected. The origin of the receptors is a man aged 18 to 30 in good health. Some clones in this sample may be carry-over from other donors' samples.

About this clone itself: The sample holds other DNA sequences that translate to the same CDR3. The CDR3 region is CSARMNEQFF. Here the CDR3 DNA reads TGCAGTGCTAGGATGAATGAGCAGTTCTTC. The chain carries TRBV20-1 and TRBJ2-1; D uncertain. This CDR3 region has 10 residues. V was trimmed by 3 bases and J by 7 bases, leaving 4 bases between them. The germline CDR1 and CDR2 sequences are DFQATT and SNEGSKA (reference sequence).

The chain couples TRBV27 to TRBJ2-2, with unresolved D. V lost 3 bases and J 8 bases, leaving 13 bases between the germline ends. The CDR3 totals 14 residues. Germline values: CDR1 MNHEY, CDR2 SMNVEV (reference sequence). DNA of the CDR3: TGTGCCAGCAGTTTCCGGGCCCCGAGGGGGGAGCTGTTTTTT. It encodes CASSFRAPRGELFF.

The chain links TRBV6-1 to TRBJ2-7, with TRBD2 matching over 12 bases. The germline V gene encodes CDR1 MNHNS and CDR2 SASEGT. V was pared by 0 bases and J by 0 bases, with 6 bases of the junction left unmatched. The CDR3 has 18 amino acids. The CDR3 DNA follows: TGTGCCAGCAGTGAAGCGGCACGGACTAGCGGGACCTCCTACGAGCAGTACTTC. It encodes CASSEAARTSGTSYEQYF.

This chain connects TRBV5-4 to TRBJ2-5, with TRBD1 identical over 7 bases. Germline trimming cut 5 bases from V and 2 bases from J; bases unmatched to any gene: 9. CDR1 is SGHNT and CDR2 is YYREEE in the germline V gene (reference sequence). The CDR3 is 15 residues long. CDR3 loop: CASRLRDRAQETQYF. The CDR3 DNA is TGTGCCAGCAGACTAAGGGACAGAGCACAAGAGACCCAGTACTTC.

This CDR3 is CASMGNSVHEQYF. In DNA form, the CDR3 reads TGTGCCAGCATGGGTAATAGTGTCCACGAGCAGTACTTC. The chain uses TRBV2 and TRBJ2-7; D remains ambiguous. The germline CDR1 and CDR2 sequences are SNHLY and FYNNEI. With 7 bases removed from V and 5 bases from J, the gap between germline ends came to 15 bases. The CDR3 runs to 13 residues.

The genes are TRBV6-6 and TRBJ2-7; unclear D gene. This CDR3 is built from 14 residues. The germline V and J ends were trimmed by 5 bases and 0 bases, with 11 bases remaining between them. Per germline, CDR1 MNHNY and CDR2 SVGAGI (reference sequence). The CDR3: CASSQRGSSYEQYF. The CDR3 DNA follows: TGTGCCAGCAGTCAGAGAGGATCCTCCTACGAGCAGTACTTC.

J is TRBJ2-5 and V is TRBV7-9; 7 nucleotides align to TRBD1. There are 18 residues in the CDR3. The ends lost 5 bases at V and 7 bases at J; junction bases unmatched: 22. CDR1 is SEHNR and CDR2 is FQNEAQ in the germline V gene (reference sequence). CDR3 sequence (DNA): TGTGCCAGCAGCCTCACGATTCAACAGGGGCGGACAGTGAGGACCCAGTACTTC. It codes for CASSLTIQQGRTVRTQYF.

A remark on this clone: A read error may account for a junction end that differs from germline. V and J are TRBV6-5 and TRBJ2-7; 11 bases align to TRBD2. The CDR3 is 16 residues long. Germline CDR1 is MNHEY and CDR2 is SVGAGI. CDR3 region: CASRYSGLAGPYEQYF. CDR3 nucleotides: TGTGCCAGCAGGTACTCCGGACTAGCGGGTCCCTACGAGCAGTACTTC.

The gene calls are TRBV27 and TRBJ2-1; 10 positions match TRBD1. The junction had 3 bases not matched to a gene; V was cut back by 7 bases and J by 3 bases. The CDR3 is 14 amino acids. CDR1 and CDR2 from the germline V gene are MNHEY and SMNVEV (reference sequence). CDR3 nucleotide sequence: TGTGCCAGCACAAGGACAGGGGGCTACAATGAGCAGTTCTTC. It yields the protein CASTRTGGYNEQFF.

V usage is TRBV5-1 and J usage is TRBJ2-1, with D perhaps TRBD2 (5 bases). The CDR3 consists of 15 residues. CDR1 SGHRS and CDR2 YFSETQ come from the germline V gene. The V gene lost 4 bases and the J gene lost 1 base, with 12 bases spanning the gap. The CDR3 region has the DNA TGCGCCAGCAGCAAGGACTCGCAATCCTACAATGAGCAGTTCTTC. It encodes CASSKDSQSYNEQFF.

This chain connects TRBV5-1 to TRBJ1-1; TRBD1 matches at 10 bases. The CDR3 contains 16 residues. Germline CDR1 and CDR2: SGHRS and YFSETQ. With 4 bases clipped from V and 4 bases from J, the junction kept 10 bases outside the gene matches. The CDR3: CASSQRTGGESTEAFF. The CDR3 nucleotides read TGCGCCAGCAGCCAGCGGACAGGGGGAGAGAGCACTGAAGCTTTCTTT.

This sequence joins TRBV10-3 and TRBJ1-3; D unclear. Trimming removed 3 bases from V and 0 bases from J, with 9 bases in between. This CDR3 is 15 amino acids long. The germline V gene has CDR1 ENHRY and CDR2 SYGVKD. CDR3 residues: CAISDNQASGNTIYF. In DNA form, the CDR3 reads TGTGCCATCAGTGACAATCAGGCCTCTGGAAACACCATATATTTT.

The chain recombines TRBV5-4 with TRBJ1-5, with a tentative D call TRBD1 (6 bases). Per the germline V gene, CDR1 is SGHNT and CDR2 is YYREEE (reference sequence). Trimming removed 4 bases from V and 9 bases from J, with 17 bases in between. The CDR3 spans 14 residues. CDR3 coding DNA: TGTGCCAGCAGCCCCTTTGGCAGGGGACGGCCCCAGCATTTT. It encodes CASSPFGRGRPQHF. Together with reference TRBV5-4 and TRBJ1-5, the CDR3 gives the full variable domain: ETGVTQSPTHLIKTRGQQVTLRCSSQSGHNTVSWYQQALGQGPQFIFQYYREEENGRGNFPPRFSGLQFPNYSSELNVNALELDDSALYLCASSPFGRGRPQHFGDGTRLSIL.

The chain combines TRBV2 with TRBJ2-3; D is uncertain. Trimming removed 0 bases from V and 4 bases from J, with 8 bases in between. The germline gives CDR1 SNHLY, CDR2 FYNNEI. There are 14 residues in the CDR3. CDR3 sequence: CASSEALPSDTQYF. The CDR3 DNA follows: TGTGCCAGCAGTGAAGCGCTTCCGTCAGATACGCAGTATTTT.

The chain recombines TRBV2 with TRBJ2-3, with 12 bases aligning to TRBD2. Germline V gene sequence: CDR1 SNHLY, CDR2 FYNNEI. CDR3 length: 16 amino acids. The V segment lost 6 bases and the J segment 1 base; nucleotides outside the gene matches: 5. CDR3 nucleotide sequence: TGTGCCAGCAGACGGACTAGCGGGGTGGGCACAGATACGCAGTATTTT. Its translation is CASRRTSGVGTDTQYF.

This clone came up once. CDR3 in amino acids: CASSPGQGAMVNEKLFF. The CDR3 bases are TGTGCCAGCAGCCCGGGACAGGGGGCGATGGTTAATGAAAAACTGTTTTTT. The genes are TRBV9 and TRBJ1-4; 12 bases are a match to TRBD1. CDR3 length equals 17 residues. Germline trimming cut 4 bases from V and 4 bases from J; bases unmatched to any gene: 8. CDR1 and CDR2 from the germline V gene are SGDLS and YYNGEE.

The rearrangement links TRBV10-1 to TRBJ2-4; no reliable D call. Per the germline V gene, CDR1 is WNHNN and CDR2 is SYGVQD (reference sequence). This CDR3 is built from 14 residues. With 0 bases removed from V and 6 bases from J, the gap between germline ends came to 9 bases. The CDR3 bases are TGCGCCAGCAGTGAGTCAGGGCAGAGAAACATTCAGTACTTC. Protein product: CASSESGQRNIQYF.

CDR3 DNA sequence: TGTGCCAGCAGCCCCCTTTTCAGGGGGCTTAACACCGGGGAGCTGTTTTTT. Protein: CASSPLFRGLNTGELFF. This chain uses TRBV7-9 with TRBJ2-2, with TRBD1 matching 8 bases. Germline V lookup: CDR1 SEHNR, CDR2 FQNEAQ (reference sequence). V lost 5 bases and J lost 2; bases outside the gene matches: 10. The CDR3 spans 17 residues. Full variable domain (rest looked up from reference TRBV7-9 and TRBJ2-2): DTGVSQNPRHKITKRGQNVTFRCDPISEHNRLYWYRQTLGQGPEFLTYFQNEAQLEKSRLLSDRFSAERPKGSFSTLEIQRTEQGDSAMYLCASSPLFRGLNTGELFFGEGSRLTVL.